This T cell receptor (beta chain) was identified in a study of T cell repertoires in cytomegalovirus infection. The V end was cut by 3 bases, the J end by 3 bases, with 23 bases between. This CDR3 comprises 19 residues. From germline, CDR1 is LNHDA and CDR2 SQIVND (reference sequence). On this clonotype itself: Its target is unknown.

One entry per CDR3 protein, called by TCRdb with MiXCR from the reads. Among a few hundred thousand distinct CDR3 sequences listed, roughly 42% were seen once. The specimen was cultured PBMCs, collected from culture after CMV antigen stimulation. The chain employs TRBV19 and TRBJ2-2; tentatively, D is TRBD2 (6 bases). The receptor was isolated from a human donor in good health (CMV status not recorded). Some clones in this sample may be carry-over from other donors' samples. DNA for the CDR3: TGTGCCAGTAGTATTTATCTCACCGTTTGGAGGGAGGACACCGGGGAGCTGTTTTTT. Residues: CASSIYLTVWREDTGELFF.